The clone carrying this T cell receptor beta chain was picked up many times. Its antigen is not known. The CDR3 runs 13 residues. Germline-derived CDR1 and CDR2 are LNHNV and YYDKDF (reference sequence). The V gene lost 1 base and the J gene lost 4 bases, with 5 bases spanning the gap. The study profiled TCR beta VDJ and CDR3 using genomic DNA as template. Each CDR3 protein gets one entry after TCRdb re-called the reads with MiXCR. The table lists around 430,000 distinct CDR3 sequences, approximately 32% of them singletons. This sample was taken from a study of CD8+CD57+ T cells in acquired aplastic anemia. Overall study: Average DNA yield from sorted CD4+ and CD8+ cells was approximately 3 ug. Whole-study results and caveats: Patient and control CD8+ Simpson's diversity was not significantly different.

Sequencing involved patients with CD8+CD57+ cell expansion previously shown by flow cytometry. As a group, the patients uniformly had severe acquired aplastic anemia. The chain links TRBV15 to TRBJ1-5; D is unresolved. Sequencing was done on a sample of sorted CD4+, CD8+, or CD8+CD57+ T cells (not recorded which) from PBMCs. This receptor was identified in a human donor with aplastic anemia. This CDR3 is CATSRAGNQPQHF. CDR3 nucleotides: TGTGCCACCAGCAGAGCGGGAAATCAGCCCCAGCATTTT.